This TCR beta chain was recovered during a study of blood T cell repertoires in COVID-19 (dated by TCRdb to the early 2020s). Describing the broader study: Samples covering the acute and convalescent phases of COVID-19 were provided by collaborators in the United States, Italy and Spain. Where HLA class I and class II types were available, the types were taken from metadata supplied by the sample provider, not from assay-based typing. The samples were drawn from the first 160 participants of the ongoing ImmuneRACE study and from 1,254 subjects provided by 6 global collaborators. Nearly every sample came with metadata listing a de-identified subject ID, COVID-19 status, age in years and sex. A freely available public database, intended as a resource for researchers studying the immune response to SARS-CoV-2, is where the repertoires were released. The prospective study material was composed of cDNA or gDNA derived from T cells, B-cell-depleted T cells, or PBMCs. The dataset comprised deeply sampled blood TCRbeta repertoires from subjects exposed to, actively infected with, or recovered from COVID-19.

Points on this clone: The specificity of this receptor is unknown. No base qualities exist here, and no much larger clone lies one base off it.

What the work shows at the level of the full study, not this receptor alone: The amount of clinical and demographic metadata varied by source and participant and was provided uncurated.

In Seattle, one collaborating source enrolled patients while the infection was active and tracked those patients longitudinally over the course of disease. The collaborating institutions used their own protocols to collect whole blood in K2EDTA tubes. For TCRbeta analysis, collaborators shipped samples in one of three forms: frozen whole blood, isolated PBMCs, or DNA extracted from either of those sample types. CDR3 length: 15 amino acids, cysteine to phenylalanine. Only the CDR3 part of the read is kept: 45 bases, read in frame from the first base. Trimming takes 5 bases off V and 6 bases off J; junction bases not matched to a gene: 7. The germline V gene encodes CDR1 MNHEY and CDR2 SMNVEV (reference sequence). TCRbeta CDR3 regions were amplified from genomic DNA by means of the immunoSEQ Assay, a bias-controlled multiplex PCR. As for how the authors treated the data: Nucleated cell counts per sample were estimated from amplification of reference gene primers within the assay. Sequence reads were collapsed and filtered to measure the absolute abundance of every unique TCRbeta CDR3 rearrangement. Productive Simpson clonality was computed per sample as the square root of Simpson's diversity index over productive rearrangements. TCRdb took this table from immuneACCESS and kept in-frame rearrangements with V and J called. Such tables lack part of the clones; where checked against another copy, unresolved V genes explain under half of the gap, and the rest is unexplained. D and trimming come from the DNA, and the V and J calls and clone size come from that table. The sample table shows fewer than 140,000 clones, and 76% are seen once. More than 5% of the sample comes from the top ten.

Sequencing was done on a sample of peripheral blood. The chain was built from TRBV27 and TRBJ2-7, with 13 central nucleotides matching TRBD2. The source of this sequence is a man at least 80 years old with COVID-19, enrolled during active disease. In nucleotide form, the sequence is TGTGCCAGCAGTCCACTAGCGGGAGGGCCCGCCGAGCAGTACTTC. Its translation is CASSPLAGGPAEQYF.